The 20 T cell receptor beta chains in this list originate from one sample, sequenced in a study of cytomegalovirus exposure and HLA in healthy donors. The data were produced by immunoSEQ multiplex PCR, yet TCRdb's version contains in-frame clones alone and is incomplete. The sample has more than 110,000 clones, about 86% seen once. What was sequenced was PBMCs. All receptors come from a young man in good health and CMV-seronegative.

The rearrangement joins TRBV4-1 to TRBJ1-4, with a weak D call TRBD1 (5 bases). The V end lost 3 bases, the J end lost 5 bases, and 16 bases lay between the germline ends. This CDR3 is 16 amino acids long. Germline loops: CDR1 MGHRA, CDR2 YSYEKL. The CDR3 protein is CASSHTPGQTNEKLFF. DNA for the CDR3: TGCGCCAGCAGCCATACACCAGGGCAGACGAATGAAAAACTGTTTTTT.

The chain recombines TRBV23-1 with TRBJ1-5; no clear D gene. TRBV23-1 qualifies as an ORF whose function is uncertain. CDR3 length: 18 amino acids. V lost 2 bases and J lost 5, with 22 bases in between. The CDR3 sequence is CASSQMRTNRLLDQPQHF. The CDR3 region has the DNA TGCGCCAGCAGTCAAATGAGGACTAACCGCCTGCTGGATCAGCCCCAGCATTTT.

The rearrangement joins TRBV29-1 to TRBJ2-7, with D tentatively TRBD2 (5 bases). Per the germline V gene, CDR1 is SQVTM and CDR2 is ANQGSEA. The CDR3 is made up of 13 amino acids. V lost 0 bases and J 3 bases, leaving 9 bases between the germline ends. The CDR3 sequence is CSVEEGENYEQYF. CDR3 nucleotides: TGCAGCGTTGAAGAGGGAGAGAACTACGAGCAGTACTTC.

The chain is built from TRBV1 and TRBJ2-5; the D call TRBD1 from the table was never checked on the DNA. TRBV1 is a pseudogene segment. CDR3 length: 14 residues. CDR3 nucleotides: TGCACCAGCAGCCACCGGGACAGCCAAGAGACCCAGTACTTC. This translates into CTSSHRDSQETQYF.

The chain is built from TRBV5-1 and TRBJ2-7; D remains unclear. The length of the CDR3 is 12 residues. V was shortened by 0 bases and J by 2 bases, with 3 bases between the two germline ends. Germline CDR1 SGHRS, CDR2 YFSETQ. DNA for the CDR3: TGCGCCAGCAGCTTGGAGCCCTACGAGCAGTACTTC. This gives the protein CASSLEPYEQYF.

J is TRBJ1-1 and V is TRBV6-1; 7 nucleotides align to TRBD1. Germline V CDR1 and CDR2: MNHNS, SASEGT. V dropped 6 bases and J dropped 3; count of bases not matched to a gene: 4. The CDR3 sequence is 13 residues long. The DNA for the CDR3 is TGTGCCAGCAGCGACAGGGTCGACACTGAAGCTTTCTTT. Its translation: CASSDRVDTEAFF.

V and J are TRBV15 and TRBJ2-7; 7 bases fit TRBD1. Germline V gene lookup returns CDR1 LNHNV and CDR2 YYDKDF (reference sequence). The CDR3 runs to 14 residues. V trimming: 3 bases; J trimming: 3 bases; junction bases outside the gene matches: 5. The CDR3 nucleotides are TGTGCCACCAGCAGGGTCGGGACAGTCTACGAGCAGTACTTC. This gives the protein CATSRVGTVYEQYF.

The CDR3 nucleotides are TGTGCCAGCAGCTTGGACAGGCAGGGACAAGAGACCCAGTACTTC. Residues: CASSLDRQGQETQYF. The chain joins TRBV5-4 to TRBJ2-5, with D perhaps matching TRBD1 (5 bases). CDR1 is SGHNT, CDR2 YYREEE, per germline (reference sequence). The V end was cut by 0 bases, the J end by 2 bases, with 11 bases between. The CDR3 loop spans 15 amino acids.

The genes are TRBV27 and TRBJ2-7, with TRBD2 matching 8 bases. The germline V gene has CDR1 MNHEY and CDR2 SMNVEV (reference sequence). CDR3 size: 16 residues. After removal of 4 bases from V and 0 bases from J, the junction contained 8 bases not matched to a gene. CDR3 in DNA: TGTGCCAGCAGTTCGTGGGGCGGGGGGAGCTCCTACGAGCAGTACTTC. Translation gives CASSSWGGGSSYEQYF.

The chain joins TRBV18 to TRBJ1-2, with D unresolved. This CDR3 has 14 residues. Germline CDR1 reads KGHSH; CDR2 reads LQKENI. Trimming cost V 0 bases and J 0 bases, with 5 bases left between them. The CDR3 coding sequence is TGTGCCAGCTCACCACCCAGTTCTAACTATGGCTACACCTTC. This translates into CASSPPSSNYGYTF.

This chain uses TRBV18 with TRBJ2-7; D might be TRBD2 (5 bases). CDR1 is KGHSH, CDR2 LQKENI, per germline. The CDR3 consists of 17 residues. With 0 bases removed from V and 0 bases from J, the gap between germline ends came to 15 bases. CDR3 protein: CASSPPLAGLGSYEQYF. CDR3 in DNA: TGTGCCAGCTCACCACCGCTCGCGGGCTTAGGCTCCTACGAGCAGTACTTC. Combining the CDR3 with reference TRBV18 and TRBJ2-7 gives the whole variable domain NAGVMQNPRHLVRRRGQEARLRCSPMKGHSHVYWYRQLPEEGLKFMVYLQKENIIDESGMPKERFSAEFPKEGPSILRIQQVVRGDSAAYFCASSPPLAGLGSYEQYFGPGTRLTVT.

The V gene is TRBV13, the J gene TRBJ2-2; D gene unclear. The V end lost 6 bases, the J end lost 1 base, and 15 bases lay between the germline ends. Germline V gene lookup returns CDR1 PRHDT and CDR2 FYEKMQ (reference sequence). The CDR3 consists of 16 residues. The CDR3 coding sequence is TGTGCCAGCAGAAGCTGGAGCCAGAAGAACACCGGGGAGCTGTTTTTT. Its protein is CASRSWSQKNTGELFF.

The J gene is TRBJ1-2, the V gene TRBV4-1; 11 bases agree with TRBD1. The germline V gene encodes CDR1 MGHRA and CDR2 YSYEKL. CDR3 length: 18 residues. After removal of 4 bases from V and 6 bases from J, the junction contained 16 bases not matched to a gene. The DNA of the CDR3 is TGCGCCAGCAGCCCGGGCCGGGACAGGGGGTTTAAACGGGATGGCTACACCTTC. The encoded protein is CASSPGRDRGFKRDGYTF.

The chain links TRBV4-3 to TRBJ2-7; D call uncertain. V was trimmed by 1 base and J by 6 bases, leaving 19 bases between them. Germline V gives CDR1 LGHNA, CDR2 YSLEER. There are 16 residues in the CDR3. CDR3 sequence: CASSQGPEPSSSEQYF. For the CDR3, the DNA is TGCGCCAGCAGCCAAGGGCCGGAGCCTTCATCAAGCGAGCAGTACTTC.

V usage is TRBV19 and J usage is TRBJ2-1, with TRBD2 identical over 7 bases. There are 16 residues in the CDR3. Germline CDR1 reads LNHDA; CDR2 reads SQIVND (reference sequence). J was trimmed by 6 bases and V by 9 bases; bases with no gene match: 17. Here the CDR3 reads CASTGGTGTFGNEQFF. The CDR3 nucleotides are TGTGCCAGCACCGGGGGGACCGGGACCTTCGGCAATGAGCAGTTCTTC.

V gene TRBV4-1 combines with J gene TRBJ1-1, with TRBD1 as a possible D gene (5 bases). In germline, CDR1 is MGHRA, CDR2 YSYEKL. Trimming took off 1 base at V and 4 bases at J, with 13 bases between the two ends. There are 15 residues in the CDR3. The CDR3 is CASSQGGGRGTEAFF. The CDR3 bases are TGCGCCAGCAGCCAAGGGGGCGGGCGGGGCACTGAAGCTTTCTTT.

The chain joins TRBV29-1 to TRBJ2-5; 7 nucleotides match TRBD2. Germline V gene data show CDR1 as SQVTM and CDR2 as ANQGSEA. The CDR3 covers 17 residues. With V trimmed by 1 base and J by 5 bases, 16 bases remained unmatched. CDR3 sequence reads: CSVEARLAAGLGETQYF. The CDR3 DNA is TGCAGCGTTGAAGCTCGGCTAGCGGCGGGGTTAGGGGAGACCCAGTACTTC.

The chain has TRBV25-1 and TRBJ2-2; tentative D call: TRBD1 (7 bases). The germline V gene has CDR1 MGHDK and CDR2 SYGVNS. V lost 4 bases and J 4 bases, leaving 19 bases between the germline ends. There are 17 residues in the CDR3. As DNA, the CDR3 is TGTGCCAGCAGTGCCCTTTCAGGGGGACTTGTCACCGGGGAGCTGTTTTTT. This translates into CASSALSGGLVTGELFF.

This clone was found many times. The chain is built from TRBV7-4 and TRBJ1-5; 8 bases agree with TRBD1. The CDR3 is made up of 17 amino acids. Germline CDR1 and CDR2: SGHVT and SQSDAQ. Trimming removed 11 bases from V and 7 bases from J; junction bases left unmatched: 22. The CDR3, as DNA: TGTGCCCCCACCCCGGGGCACGGACAGGGAGGGGGCCAGCCCCAGCATTTT. Amino acids: CAPTPGHGQGGGQPQHF.

The genes are TRBV4-1 and TRBJ1-6; 10 nucleotides match TRBD1. CDR3 size: 18 residues. Looked up from germline, CDR1 is MGHRA and CDR2 is YSYEKL. The V segment lost 0 bases and the J segment 4 bases; nucleotides outside the gene matches: 6. The CDR3 DNA follows: TGCGCCAGCAGCCAAGATCACGGACAGGGGGGATATAATTCACCCCTCCACTTT. It specifies CASSQDHGQGGYNSPLHF.